Listed below are T cell receptor beta chains from one sample, sequenced in a study of blood T cell repertoires in COVID-19. Measured with immunoSEQ multiplex PCR; TCRdb has only the in-frame clones, and not every one. The data contain a few hundred thousand clones, about 90% of them singletons. The specimen sequenced was PBMCs or T cells enriched from blood (not recorded which). Receptors were obtained from a woman in her 30s who had recovered from COVID-19. Each CDR3 is given with its conserved first and last residue. D genes are given only for firm matches. Clone size is shown for a subset of rows, as once, few, many or a class of expanded clone.

D gene	clone size	J gene	CDR3 length	V gene	CDR3 protein	CDR3 DNA
TRBD2	.	TRBJ2-2	17	TRBV5-4	CASSLGGLAGVGGELFF	TGTGCCAGCAGCTTGGGGGGACTAGCGGGAGTAGGCGGGGAGCTGTTTTTT
TRBD2	.	TRBJ2-7	16	TRBV29-1	CSVVLAGGTRSYEQYF	TGCAGCGTTGTACTAGCGGGGGGAACCCGTTCCTACGAGCAGTACTTC
TRBD1	.	TRBJ1-5	18	TRBV6-8	CASSYGTGGRRSNQPQHF	TGTGCCAGCAGTTACGGGACAGGGGGAAGACGGAGCAATCAGCCCCAGCATTTT
.	.	TRBJ2-3	14	TRBV29-1	CSVGSGGPTDTQYF	TGCAGCGTTGGGTCCGGGGGGCCGACAGATACGCAGTATTTT
TRBD2	.	TRBJ2-3	14	TRBV29-1	CSVEGGSGTDTQYF	TGCAGCGTTGAAGGCGGGAGTGGCACAGATACGCAGTATTTT
.	.	TRBJ2-1	14	TRBV13	CASSLGLGHNEQFF	TGTGCCAGCAGCTTAGGCCTGGGGCACAATGAGCAGTTCTTC
TRBD1	.	TRBJ1-2	16	TRBV5-5	CASSPGQGAYYYGYTF	TGTGCCAGCAGCCCCGGACAGGGGGCTTACTACTATGGCTACACCTTC
.	.	TRBJ1-2	14	TRBV15	CATSRDRAADGYTF	TGTGCCACCAGCAGAGACAGGGCTGCCGATGGCTACACCTTC
.	.	TRBJ1-1	18	TRBV10-3	CAIREFGGSAGLNTEAFF	TGTGCCATCAGGGAGTTTGGCGGGTCGGCTGGTCTGAACACTGAAGCTTTCTTT
TRBD1	.	TRBJ2-5	15	TRBV9	CASSVGQGSVETQYF	TGTGCCAGCAGCGTGGGACAGGGGTCGGTAGAGACCCAGTACTTC
TRBD1	.	TRBJ2-7	15	TRBV5-1	CASSDLGQLSYEQYF	TGCGCCAGCAGTGACCTGGGACAGCTCTCCTACGAGCAGTACTTC
.	.	TRBJ1-5	14	TRBV10-3	CAISDSADNQPQHF	TGTGCCATCAGTGACTCGGCGGATAATCAGCCCCAGCATTTT
TRBD2	.	TRBJ2-3	16	TRBV5-1	CASSLALAGGSDTQYF	TGCGCCAGCAGCTTGGCGCTAGCGGGAGGGTCAGATACGCAGTATTTT
TRBD2	once	TRBJ2-1	16	TRBV25-1	CASSHSGTSGSNEQFF	TGTGCCAGCAGTCACTCCGGGACTAGCGGGAGTAATGAGCAGTTCTTC
.	.	TRBJ1-1	11	TRBV7-2	CASSLRDALSF	TGTGCCAGCAGCTTGCGGGACGCTTTGTCTTTT
TRBD2	.	TRBJ2-2	15	TRBV28	CASSTGTSDTGELFF	TGTGCCAGCAGCACCGGGACTAGTGACACCGGGGAGCTGTTTTTT
.	.	TRBJ2-2	13	TRBV19	CASRTANTGELFF	TGTGCCAGTAGAACAGCAAACACCGGGGAGCTGTTTTTT
TRBD1	.	TRBJ2-5	15	TRBV18	CASSRGTGGEETQYF	TGTGCCAGCTCACGGGGAACAGGGGGCGAGGAGACCCAGTACTTC
.	.	TRBJ1-2	13	TRBV7-9	CASRSTANYGYTF	TGTGCCAGCCGGTCTACAGCTAACTATGGCTACACCTTC
TRBD1	.	TRBJ1-2	14	TRBV13	CASSPGQGNYGYTF	TGTGCCAGCAGCCCCGGACAGGGTAACTATGGCTACACCTTC
TRBD2	.	TRBJ2-3	15	TRBV9	CAGLIRGGKADTQYF	TGTGCCGGCTTAATACGCGGGGGGAAGGCAGATACGCAGTATTTT
TRBD1	.	TRBJ1-1	13	TRBV10-3	CAISGQGLTEAFF	TGTGCCATCAGCGGACAGGGACTGACTGAAGCTTTCTTT
TRBD2	.	TRBJ2-5	15	TRBV5-1	CASSPGLAGEETQYF	TGCGCCAGCAGCCCGGGACTAGCGGGGGAGGAGACCCAGTACTTC
TRBD2	.	TRBJ2-2	15	TRBV27	CASSGTSGNTGELFF	TGTGCCAGCAGTGGCACTAGCGGAAACACCGGGGAGCTGTTTTTT
TRBD1	.	TRBJ2-7	15	TRBV27	CASSPTGTGNYEQYF	TGTGCCAGCAGTCCAACCGGGACAGGTAACTACGAGCAGTACTTC
.	.	TRBJ2-3	16	TRBV7-9	CASSGPSWQGPDTQYF	TGTGCCAGCAGCGGACCCTCATGGCAGGGTCCAGATACGCAGTATTTT
.	.	TRBJ1-3	14	TRBV30	CAWSVAGVGNTIYF	TGTGCCTGGAGTGTTGCAGGGGTTGGAAACACCATATATTTT
.	.	TRBJ2-5	15	TRBV10-3	CAISPGGRPQETQYF	TGTGCCATCAGCCCCGGAGGGCGACCACAAGAGACCCAGTACTTC
TRBD2	.	TRBJ2-1	15	TRBV29-1	CSVEDRGDSYNEQFF	TGCAGCGTTGAAGATCGGGGGGACTCCTACAATGAGCAGTTCTTC
TRBD2	.	TRBJ2-3	15	TRBV27	CATSGLAVHRDTQYF	TGTGCCACCTCGGGACTAGCGGTTCACAGGGATACGCAGTATTTT
TRBD1	once	TRBJ1-1	16	TRBV6-5	CASSSTHRGSGTEAFF	TGTGCCAGCAGTTCCACCCACAGGGGCTCGGGGACTGAAGCTTTCTTT
TRBD2	.	TRBJ2-7	14	TRBV5-1	CASSFLTSDYEQYF	TGCGCCAGCAGCTTCTTGACTAGCGACTACGAGCAGTACTTC
TRBD1	.	TRBJ2-7	14	TRBV2	CASSEEGQDYEQYF	TGTGCCAGCAGTGAGGAGGGACAGGACTACGAGCAGTACTTC
.	.	TRBJ2-7	14	TRBV19	CASNPGEGGNEQYF	TGTGCCAGTAATCCTGGGGAAGGAGGAAACGAGCAGTACTTC
.	once	TRBJ1-1	16	TRBV21-1	CASSKRRGSLNTEAFF	TGTGCCAGCAGCAAAAGGCGGGGCAGCCTGAACACTGAAGCTTTCTTT
TRBD1	.	TRBJ1-2	14	TRBV27	CASSSWDRAGGYTF	TGTGCCAGCAGTTCCTGGGACAGGGCGGGCGGCTACACCTTC
.	.	TRBJ1-1	13	TRBV19	CASTWGLNTEAFF	TGTGCCAGTACATGGGGGCTGAACACTGAAGCTTTCTTT
TRBD2	.	TRBJ2-7	15	TRBV10-3	CAISALAGGPDEQYF	TGTGCCATCAGTGCCCTAGCGGGAGGGCCCGACGAGCAGTACTTC
.	.	TRBJ1-1	14	TRBV5-4	CASSPRQQNTEAFF	TGTGCCAGCAGCCCTAGACAGCAGAACACTGAAGCTTTCTTT
.	.	TRBJ2-7	13	TRBV27	CASRQGSIGEQYF	TGTGCCAGCAGGCAGGGATCAATCGGCGAGCAGTACTTC
.	.	TRBJ1-6	14	TRBV3-1/TRBV3-2	CASSLLSGSPGLHF	TGTGCCAGCAGCCTTCTAAGTGGTTCGCCGGGCCTCCACTTT
TRBD1	few	TRBJ1-2	12	TRBV15	CATRGQGDGYTF	TGTGCCACCAGGGGACAGGGAGACGGCTACACCTTC
TRBD1	.	TRBJ1-2	14	TRBV19	CASNIQGEVSGYTF	TGTGCCAGTAACATTCAGGGGGAAGTCAGTGGCTACACCTTC
TRBD2	.	TRBJ2-7	17	TRBV7-9	CASSPGLAGGSSYEQYF	TGTGCCAGCAGCCCGGGACTAGCGGGAGGCAGCTCCTACGAGCAGTACTTC
TRBD1	many	TRBJ2-7	15	TRBV5-1	CASSFGTGGEYEQYF	TGCGCCAGCAGCTTCGGGACAGGGGGTGAGTACGAGCAGTACTTC
.	.	TRBJ1-5	15	TRBV27	CASRLLGGSNQPQHF	TGTGCCAGCAGATTATTGGGGGGGAGCAATCAGCCCCAGCATTTT
.	.	TRBJ1-5	13	TRBV19	CASSITGSQPQHF	TGTGCCAGTAGTATAACGGGGAGTCAGCCCCAGCATTTT
.	.	TRBJ2-7	14	TRBV5-1	CASSLAEEGREQYF	TGCGCCAGCAGCTTGGCCGAGGAGGGCCGCGAGCAGTACTTC
TRBD2	.	TRBJ2-1	15	TRBV7-2	CASSPQRDPWNEQFF	TGTGCCAGCAGCCCACAGCGGGACCCATGGAATGAGCAGTTCTTC
.	.	TRBJ1-1	15	TRBV5-1	CASSSISPRDTEAFF	TGCGCCAGCAGCTCCATTTCCCCGAGGGACACTGAAGCTTTCTTT
TRBD2	.	TRBJ2-1	15	TRBV7-2	CASSLTGGPWNEQFF	TGTGCCAGCAGCTTAACGGGGGGGCCGTGGAATGAGCAGTTCTTC
TRBD1	.	TRBJ2-7	15	TRBV2	CASTRRDRVLGEQYF	TGTGCCAGCACCCGGAGGGACAGGGTTCTCGGCGAGCAGTACTTC
.	.	TRBJ1-6	13	TRBV2	CASSEQGNSPLHF	TGTGCCAGCAGTGAACAGGGAAATTCACCCCTCCACTTT
TRBD2	.	TRBJ2-5	18	TRBV3-1/TRBV3-2	CASSLGAQLAGDQETQYF	TGTGCCAGCAGCCTGGGGGCCCAACTAGCGGGGGACCAAGAGACCCAGTACTTC
TRBD1	.	TRBJ1-1	18	TRBV14	CASSQQDRGFFQITEAFF	TGTGCCAGCAGCCAGCAAGACAGGGGATTTTTTCAGATCACTGAAGCTTTCTTT